The T cell receptor (beta chain) under discussion was sequenced for a study of T cells in tuberculosis. Whole-study findings and limits: Active tuberculosis TCR-alpha repertoires lay closer to GMM-specific TCRs than IGRA-negative controls, suggesting clonal expansion. Active tuberculosis patients had shorter CDR3-alpha; the beta difference was nonsignificant.

The data were produced by immunoSEQ multiplex PCR, yet TCRdb's version contains in-frame clones alone and is incomplete. Among 35,000 to 40,000 clones, 85% to 95% were seen once, and the ten largest hold 9.5% to 13%. Trimming stripped 6 bases from V and 4 bases from J, with 19 bases between. The CDR3 totals 16 residues. Germline CDR1 and CDR2: MDHEN and SYDVKM. A remark on this clone: The antigen remains undetermined.

The sample comprised PBMCs. The TCR comes from a donor under 30 with latent tuberculosis or without tuberculosis infection. Some clones in this sample may be carry-over from other donors' samples. The J gene is TRBJ2-1, the V gene TRBV28, with D tentatively TRBD2 (7 bases). CDR3 coding DNA: TGTGCCAGCAGACTAGGGCCGGGGGGACAATACAATGAGCAGTTCTTC. It codes for CASRLGPGGQYNEQFF.